The 27 T cell receptor beta chains reported below all come from one sample, sequenced in a study of neoadjuvant nivolumab and ipilimumab in lung cancer. Profiled with immunoSEQ multiplex PCR; TCRdb holds only in-frame clones, not every one. The data hold 28,000 or so clones, with 83% observed a single time. The sample was tumor tissue, taken after neoadjuvant nivolumab, alone or with ipilimumab, at or shortly before surgery. The source of these receptors is an adult with non-small cell lung cancer.

The V call is TRBV7-2, the J call TRBJ2-7, with 11 bases matching TRBD1. The germline V gene has CDR1 SGHTA and CDR2 FQGNSA. This CDR3 has 15 amino acids. The V gene end was trimmed by 5 bases and the J gene end by 4 bases; junction bases not matched to a gene: 7. The CDR3 sequence is CASSPPGTGGYEQYF. The CDR3 region has the DNA TGTGCCAGCAGCCCCCCCGGGACAGGGGGTTACGAGCAGTACTTC.

CDR3 in amino acids: CASSVEGLATDTQYF. The DNA for the CDR3 is TGTGCCAGCAGCGTAGAAGGGCTAGCCACAGATACGCAGTATTTT. The chain recombines TRBV9 with TRBJ2-3, with a possible D match to TRBD2 (5 bases). V dropped 0 bases and J dropped 2 bases, with 10 bases sitting between them. The CDR3 covers 15 residues. CDR1 SGDLS and CDR2 YYNGEE come from the germline V gene. The full variable domain, with the rest looked up from reference TRBV9 and TRBJ2-3, is DSGVTQTPKHLITATGQRVTLRCSPRSGDLSVYWYQQSLDQGLQFLIQYYNGEERAKGNILERFSAQQFPDLHSELNLSSLELGDSALYFCASSVEGLATDTQYFGPGTRLTVL.

This chain uses TRBV29-1 with TRBJ1-2; TRBD1 matches at 9 bases. CDR1 and CDR2 (germline): SQVTM, ANQGSEA. The CDR3 extends over 15 amino acids. V gave up 6 bases and J gave up 2 bases; unmatched junction bases: 10. The CDR3 DNA reads as TGCAGCGTGGCCGGGACAGGGTTTCGAAACTATGGCTACACCTTC. Protein: CSVAGTGFRNYGYTF.

V usage is TRBV2 and J usage is TRBJ2-7, with 8 positions matching TRBD1. The V gene's germline CDR1 is SNHLY and CDR2 FYNNEI. The CDR3 extends over 14 amino acids. V lost 4 bases to trimming and J lost 5 bases; unmatched junction nucleotides: 7. CDR3 amino acids: CASSVLGQGHEQYF. In DNA, the CDR3 is TGTGCCAGCAGTGTCCTTGGACAGGGACACGAGCAGTACTTC.

This sequence joins TRBV11-3 and TRBJ2-2; 13 bases line up with TRBD2. Germline-derived CDR1 and CDR2 are SGHNT and YENEEA. V lost 5 bases and J lost 4; bases outside the gene matches: 4. The CDR3 has 16 amino acids. CDR3 sequence (DNA): TGTGCCAGCAGCGGACTAGCGGGAGACCCCACCGGGGAGCTGTTTTTT. Translation gives CASSGLAGDPTGELFF.

This clone was recorded once. The junction and the germline gene differ at one end; a read error may be behind it. This chain links TRBV2 with TRBJ2-7; no firm D call. Germline-derived CDR1 and CDR2 are SNHLY and FYNNEI. This CDR3 is 12 amino acids long. The CDR3 region is CASSEARREQCF. CDR3 DNA: TGTGCCAGCAGTGAAGCGCGTCGCGAGCAGTGCTTC.

DNA of the CDR3: TGTGCCAGCAGGCCTCAGTCGGACCAAGAAGCTTTCTTT. It specifies CASRPQSDQEAFF. The J gene is TRBJ1-1, the V gene TRBV7-9; D gene unclear. CDR1 and CDR2 from the germline V gene are SEHNR and FQNEAQ (reference sequence). This CDR3 is 13 amino acids long. V was trimmed by 6 bases and J by 8 bases, leaving 16 bases between them.

Regarding this clone: The sample contains more than one DNA sequence encoding this CDR3. This chain links TRBV18 with TRBJ2-7, with 8 bases matching TRBD1. Germline V lookup: CDR1 KGHSH, CDR2 LQKENI. The CDR3 is made up of 15 amino acids. The junction had 7 bases not matched to a gene; V was cut back by 6 bases and J by 0 bases. The CDR3 sequence is CASSPGQGLSYEQYF. The CDR3, as DNA: TGTGCCAGCTCTCCCGGACAGGGCCTCTCCTACGAGCAGTACTTC.

This clone has only a few counts. The genes are TRBV9 and TRBJ2-1; tentatively, D is TRBD2 (6 bases). Per the germline V gene, CDR1 is SGDLS and CDR2 is YYNGEE. This CDR3 contains 16 residues. Trimming left V 0 bases short and J 2 bases short, with 12 bases between. CDR3 residues: CASSVEAGTPYNEQFF. CDR3 coding DNA: TGTGCCAGCAGCGTAGAGGCGGGAACCCCCTACAATGAGCAGTTCTTC.

The rearrangement uses TRBV7-3 and TRBJ1-1, with a possible D match to TRBD1 (5 bases). The germline V gene has CDR1 SGHTA and CDR2 FQGTGA. V was clipped by 3 bases and J by 1 base, with 12 bases between them. The CDR3 runs 15 residues. The CDR3: CASSLVHGGNTEAFF. In nucleotides, the CDR3 is TGTGCCAGCAGCTTGGTGCACGGGGGGAACACTGAAGCTTTCTTT.

This chain links TRBV6-1 with TRBJ1-5; 8 bases align to TRBD1. The CDR3 loop spans 14 amino acids. The germline gives CDR1 MNHNS, CDR2 SASEGT. V was clipped by 6 bases and J by 6 bases; unmatched bases: 7. CDR3 DNA: TGTGCCAGCAGGACAACAGGGGGGACTCAGCCCCAGCATTTT. It specifies CASRTTGGTQPQHF.

The chain employs TRBV6-1 and TRBJ2-7; D is possibly TRBD1 (6 bases). V lost 8 bases and J 3 bases, leaving 14 bases between the germline ends. CDR1 and CDR2 from the germline V gene are MNHNS and SASEGT. This CDR3 has 13 amino acids. The CDR3 sequence: CASGRDTNYEQYF. The CDR3, as DNA: TGTGCCAGCGGTAGGGACACCAACTACGAGCAGTACTTC.

CDR3 sequence (DNA): TGTGCCAGCAGCTTAGAAAGTGGTGGCTACACTGAAGCTTTCTTT. It is translated as CASSLESGGYTEAFF. The gene calls are TRBV11-2 and TRBJ1-1; the D is unclear. Germline values: CDR1 SGHAT, CDR2 FQNNGV. Deletions cut 0 bases from V and 3 bases from J, with 11 bases between. The CDR3 contains 15 residues.

This chain joins TRBV30 and TRBJ2-3; the match to TRBD2 covers 10 bases. The CDR3 consists of 15 residues. V shed 6 bases and J 2 bases; nucleotides not matched to a gene: 8. In germline, CDR1 is GTSNPN, CDR2 SVGIG (reference sequence). This chain's CDR3 is CACKRTSGDTDTQYF. The CDR3 DNA reads as TGTGCCTGTAAAAGGACTAGCGGTGACACAGATACGCAGTATTTT.

The chain links TRBV30 to TRBJ1-5; TRBD1 agrees at 9 bases. In germline, CDR1 is GTSNPN, CDR2 SVGIG (reference sequence). The CDR3 length is 13 residues. The V segment lost 7 bases and the J segment 5 bases; nucleotides outside the gene matches: 6. Here the CDR3 DNA reads TGTGCCTCCGCGGGACAGGGCGATCAGCCCCAGCATTTT. Translated: CASAGQGDQPQHF.

This sequence joins TRBV15 and TRBJ1-4, with D possibly TRBD1 on 6 matching bases. V lost 6 bases to trimming and J lost 8 bases, with 19 bases between them. This CDR3 spans 15 amino acids. Germline CDR1 is LNHNV and CDR2 is YYDKDF (reference sequence). DNA for the CDR3: TGTGCCACCAGTCACCCGCAGGGGTCTGGGGAAAAACTGTTTTTT. Amino acids: CATSHPQGSGEKLFF.

This chain uses TRBV6-5 with TRBJ1-4; no definite D call. The ends were cut back, 5 bases at V and 0 bases at J, with 7 bases in the middle. The germline V gene encodes CDR1 MNHEY and CDR2 SVGAGI. The CDR3 is 14 residues long. The CDR3: CASSRLTTNEKLFF. In nucleotides, the CDR3 is TGTGCCAGCAGTCGGCTGACAACTAATGAAAAACTGTTTTTT.

This chain uses TRBV6-5 with TRBJ2-7; D remains unclear. CDR3 length equals 13 residues. CDR1 MNHEY and CDR2 SVGAGI come from the germline V gene. Trimming left V 4 bases short and J 1 base short, with 8 bases between. CDR3 sequence: CASSSVSSYEQYF. In DNA, the CDR3 is TGTGCCAGCAGTTCCGTAAGTTCCTACGAGCAGTACTTC.

The chain carries TRBV9 and TRBJ2-5; D unclear. Germline V CDR1 and CDR2: SGDLS, YYNGEE. Between the trimmed V and J ends, which lost 0 bases and 1 base, there was a span of 4 bases. This CDR3 spans 13 amino acids. For the CDR3, the DNA is TGTGCCAGCAGCGTAGGCATCCAAGAGACCCAGTACTTC. Amino acids: CASSVGIQETQYF.

V gene TRBV20-1 combines with J gene TRBJ1-1; D gene uncertain. The ends were cut back, 5 bases at V and 0 bases at J, with 4 bases in the middle. Germline V gene lookup returns CDR1 DFQATT and CDR2 SNEGSKA (reference sequence). The CDR3 extends over 11 amino acids. The CDR3 spells CSALMNTEAFF. In DNA form, the CDR3 reads TGCAGTGCTCTGATGAACACTGAAGCTTTCTTT.

The chain recombines TRBV10-3 with TRBJ1-2; no firm D call. The CDR3 loop spans 12 amino acids. The germline V and J ends were trimmed by 2 bases and 0 bases, with 1 base remaining between them. The germline V gene has CDR1 ENHRY and CDR2 SYGVKD. CDR3 in amino acids: CAISEANYGYTF. The CDR3 nucleotides read TGTGCCATCAGTGAGGCTAACTATGGCTACACCTTC.

Only one count was recorded for this clone. The V and J genes are TRBV6-1 and TRBJ2-7; TRBD2 matches 8 bases. With 10 bases clipped from V and 3 bases from J, the junction kept 8 bases outside the gene matches. This CDR3 spans 13 amino acids. CDR1 MNHNS and CDR2 SASEGT come from the germline V gene. DNA for the CDR3: TGTGCCATCTGGACTAGCAACCTCTACGAGCAGTACTTC. Residues: CAIWTSNLYEQYF.

The chain couples TRBV27 to TRBJ2-7; D remains ambiguous. V was clipped by 3 bases and J by 0 bases, with 0 bases between them. The CDR3 totals 11 residues. Germline assignment: CDR1 MNHEY and CDR2 SMNVEV (reference sequence). CDR3 sequence: CASSFSYEQYF. DNA of the CDR3: TGTGCCAGCAGTTTCTCCTACGAGCAGTACTTC.

The chain links TRBV5-7 to TRBJ1-1; no definite D call. TRBV5-7 is treated as an ORF (open reading frame) with a function not yet certain. The CDR3 is 17 amino acids. V lost 1 base, J lost 0 bases, and 16 bases lay in between. CDR3 sequence reads: CASSLLFLRGLNTEAFF. The CDR3 DNA is TGTGCCAGCAGCTTGTTGTTTCTGCGGGGTTTGAACACTGAAGCTTTCTTT.

Only a few counts were recorded for this clone. The chain uses TRBV11-3 and TRBJ2-1; D possibly corresponds to TRBD1 (6 bases). Germline V lookup: CDR1 SGHNT, CDR2 YENEEA. The CDR3 is 15 residues long. The V end was cut by 3 bases, the J end by 4 bases, with 13 bases between. This chain's CDR3 is CASSFQTGPYNEQFF. The DNA for the CDR3 is TGTGCCAGCAGCTTCCAGACAGGACCTTACAATGAGCAGTTCTTC.

This CDR3 is CASSWDNSVYAEAFF. The CDR3 DNA reads TGTGCCAGCAGCTGGGACAACTCTGTATACGCTGAAGCTTTCTTT. The V gene is TRBV7-8, the J gene TRBJ1-1, with D possibly TRBD1 on 6 matching bases. This CDR3 contains 15 residues. Germline V gene data show CDR1 as SGHVS and CDR2 as FQNEAQ. Trimming took 4 bases from V and 6 from J, leaving 18 bases between them. Supplemented by reference TRBV7-8 and TRBJ1-1, the full variable domain reads GAGVSQSPRYKVAKRGQDVALRCDPISGHVSLFWYQQALGQGPEFLTYFQNEAQLDKSGLPSDRFFAERPEGSVSTLKIQRTQQEDSAVYLCASSWDNSVYAEAFFGQGTRLTVV.

This chain connects TRBV18 to TRBJ2-2; D is possibly TRBD2 (5 bases). The CDR3 has 15 residues. Between the trimmed V and J ends, which lost 0 bases and 6 bases, there was a span of 11 bases. Germline V gene data show CDR1 as KGHSH and CDR2 as LQKENI. In DNA form, the CDR3 reads TGTGCCAGCTCACCACCGCATTCGCGGGCCGGGGAGCTGTTTTTT. This gives the protein CASSPPHSRAGELFF.